The 14 T cell receptor beta chains reported below all come from one sample, sequenced in a study of post-analysis software for immune sequencing data. Whole-study results and caveats: Relative to controls, patients had a few TRBV segments at higher frequency, with TRBV5-6, TRBV5-1 and TRBV20-1 among these.

These receptors are not linked to any known antigen. Unique molecular identifiers were carried by the TCR beta cDNA libraries. TCRdb re-derived calls from the PCR reads in MiXCR, one entry per CDR3 protein. The data hold hundreds of thousands of distinct CDR3 sequences, with 25% to 30% observed a single time. The sequenced sample was blood. The receptors stem from a girl between 10 and 17 years old with multiple sclerosis.

In the case of this clonotype: An end of the junction differs from the germline gene, which may be a read error. The genes are TRBV27 and TRBJ2-3; TRBD2 agrees at 8 bases. The germline V gene has CDR1 MNHEY and CDR2 SMNVEV (reference sequence). This CDR3 comprises 15 residues. CDR3 residues: CTSSLRREESDTQYF. As DNA, the CDR3 is TGTACCAGCAGTTTAAGGCGGGAGGAGTCAGATACGCAGTATTTT.

This chain connects TRBV5-6 to TRBJ2-4, with TRBD1 matching 10 bases. Per the germline V gene, CDR1 is SGHDT and CDR2 is YYEEEE. Trimming took 4 bases from V and 0 from J; bases not matched to a gene: 1. This CDR3 is built from 15 residues. This chain's CDR3 is CASSGDRGAKNIQYF. The CDR3, as DNA: TGTGCCAGCAGCGGGGACAGGGGAGCCAAAAACATTCAGTACTTC.

This clonotype was seen a single time. The CDR3 nucleotides are TGTGCCAGCAGCTTAGGGGAGGGAGGGGCCTATAATTCACCCCTCCACTTT. Translating it yields CASSLGEGGAYNSPLHF. The rearrangement links TRBV7-2 to TRBJ1-6; weak D call: TRBD1 (5 bases). Germline V gene lookup returns CDR1 SGHTA and CDR2 FQGNSA. This CDR3 has 17 amino acids. V lost 1 base and J 2 bases, leaving 12 bases between the germline ends.

This sequence joins TRBV7-2 and TRBJ2-7; TRBD2 matches at 13 bases. V lost 5 bases, J lost 5 bases, and 6 bases stayed unmatched. The CDR3 has 15 amino acids. The germline V gene encodes CDR1 SGHTA and CDR2 FQGNSA. CDR3 sequence reads: CASSIAGLAGHEQYF. The DNA for the CDR3 is TGTGCCAGCAGCATTGCGGGACTAGCGGGACACGAGCAGTACTTC.

The V and J genes are TRBV2 and TRBJ2-7; 10 bases are a match to TRBD1. J was trimmed by 4 bases and V by 5 bases; bases with no gene match: 5. CDR1 SNHLY and CDR2 FYNNEI come from the germline V gene. The CDR3 has 14 amino acids. CDR3 sequence reads: CASSWTGGMYEQYF. The CDR3 coding sequence is TGTGCCAGCAGTTGGACAGGGGGAATGTACGAGCAGTACTTC.

This clonotype has only a few counts. V and J are TRBV20-1 and TRBJ1-6; D is perhaps TRBD1 (6 bases). Germline values: CDR1 DFQATT, CDR2 SNEGSKA (reference sequence). CDR3 length: 14 amino acids. Trimming shortened V by 2 bases and J by 9 bases, and 14 bases separated the two germline ends. In DNA form, the CDR3 reads TGCAGTGCTAGACCGGACAGCCTTAGTTCACCCCTCCACTTT. Protein: CSARPDSLSSPLHF.

This clonotype is a singleton in its sample. V gene TRBV9 combines with J gene TRBJ1-6, with D possibly TRBD1 on 6 matching bases. Trimming pared 2 bases from V and 8 bases from J, leaving 14 bases between. From germline, CDR1 is SGDLS and CDR2 YYNGEE. The CDR3 runs to 15 residues. The CDR3 DNA is TGTGCCAGCAGCGTCGGGCCAGGGGAACATTCACCCCTCCACTTT. Its translation: CASSVGPGEHSPLHF.

This clonotype has ten or more counts. This sequence joins TRBV7-2 and TRBJ2-3; TRBD2 agrees at 12 bases. Germline CDR1 reads SGHTA; CDR2 reads FQGNSA. CDR3 length: 16 residues. V was clipped by 3 bases and J by 4 bases; unmatched bases: 5. The CDR3, as DNA: TGTGCCAGCAGCTTTGGGCTAGCGGGGGGGGCAGATACGCAGTATTTT. This codes for CASSFGLAGGADTQYF.

This clonotype has more than one count but fewer than ten. Possible read error: a much larger clone is one base away. This chain uses TRBV6-6 with TRBJ2-1; TRBD1 aligns across 10 bases. The CDR3 is 15 residues long. Germline-derived CDR1 and CDR2 are MNHNY and SVGAGI (reference sequence). Germline trimming cut 6 bases from V and 10 bases from J; bases unmatched to any gene: 12. The CDR3 sequence: CASRVMGQGRYEQFF. In nucleotides, the CDR3 is TGTGCCAGCAGAGTGATGGGACAGGGGCGCTACGAGCAGTTCTTC.

The table lists this clonotype with a few counts. The CDR3 sequence is CASSKREVSYNEQFF. The CDR3 coding sequence is TGTGCCAGCAGCAAACGGGAGGTTTCCTACAATGAGCAGTTCTTC. This sequence joins TRBV7-2 and TRBJ2-1; 7 nucleotides align to TRBD2. Germline CDR1 reads SGHTA; CDR2 reads FQGNSA. This CDR3 comprises 15 residues. With V trimmed by 5 bases and J by 1 base, 5 bases remained unmatched.

This clonotype was observed at least ten times. The genes are TRBV11-2 and TRBJ2-3; tentatively, D is TRBD1 or TRBD2 (5 bases each). This CDR3 is 15 amino acids long. Germline V CDR1 and CDR2: SGHAT, FQNNGV. Trimming took 1 base from V and 3 from J, leaving 11 bases between them. As DNA, the CDR3 is TGTGCCAGCAGCTTAGCGGTCAGGGAGACAGATACGCAGTATTTT. It encodes CASSLAVRETDTQYF. Drawing the rest from reference TRBV11-2 and TRBJ2-3, the complete variable domain is EAGVAQSPRYKIIEKRQSVAFWCNPISGHATLYWYQQILGQGPKLLIQFQNNGVVDDSQLPKDRFSAERLKGVDSTLKIQPAKLEDSAVYLCASSLAVRETDTQYFGPGTRLTVL.

Points on this clonotype: One end of the junction is discordant with germline, which a read error may explain. The chain has TRBV6-5 and TRBJ2-6, with D perhaps matching TRBD1 (6 bases). CDR1 and CDR2 (germline): MNHEY, SVGAGI. The CDR3 loop spans 17 amino acids. The DNA for the CDR3 is TGTGCCAGTAGTTACCTGGGACACGACTCTGGGGCCAACGTCCTGACTTTC. Protein: CASSYLGHDSGANVLTF.

The chain combines TRBV7-8 with TRBJ1-1; 10 bases fit TRBD1. Germline V gene data show CDR1 as SGHVS and CDR2 as FQNEAQ. After removal of 4 bases from V and 3 bases from J, the junction contained 14 bases not matched to a gene. This CDR3 is built from 18 residues. For the CDR3, the DNA is TGTGCCAGCAGCTCCACGGAACCCGGGACAGGGGACTACACTGAAGCTTTCTTT. Its translation: CASSSTEPGTGDYTEAFF. The whole variable domain, remainder taken from reference TRBV7-8 and TRBJ1-1, is GAGVSQSPRYKVAKRGQDVALRCDPISGHVSLFWYQQALGQGPEFLTYFQNEAQLDKSGLPSDRFFAERPEGSVSTLKIQRTQQEDSAVYLCASSSTEPGTGDYTEAFFGQGTRLTVV.

This clonotype was counted only a few times. A junction boundary mismatches the germline segment, possibly from a read error. The chain combines TRBV7-7 with TRBJ2-3; no clear D gene. Germline loops: CDR1 SSHAT, CDR2 FNYEAQ (reference sequence). The CDR3 is 14 amino acids. CDR3 sequence: CASSLSIIADTRYF. The CDR3 nucleotides are TGTGCTAGCAGCTTATCTATAATCGCAGATACGCGGTATTTT.